The source of this TCR beta chain is a study of PD-L1 blockade in urothelial cancer. Study-level information: Blood analyses occurred 3 weeks (second dose) and 6 weeks post treatment start.

Time point in this sample: peripheral blood 6 weeks after treatment start. Between the trimmed V and J ends, which lost 0 bases and 4 bases, there was a span of 13 bases. The CDR3 is 16 amino acids. From germline, CDR1 is LNHNV and CDR2 YYDKDF (reference sequence). This clone was seen only a few times. No antigen is known for it. Study-wide results and caveats: Improved survival was predicted by pretreatment blood TCR clonality below the median.

Sequenced by immunoSEQ multiplex PCR; TCRdb stores in-frame clones only, minus some. The table lists more than 90,000 clones, 75% to 90% of them singletons, with 8.4% in the top ten. This specimen consisted of PBMCs, obtained around atezolizumab (anti-PD-L1) treatment. J is TRBJ1-3 and V is TRBV15, with D maybe TRBD1 (5 bases). This receptor was obtained from a man aged 70-80 years with urothelial cancer. CDR3 loop: CATSRDRGEEGNTIYF. As DNA, the CDR3 is TGTGCCACCAGCAGAGATCGGGGGGAGGAAGGAAACACCATATATTTT. Supplemented by reference TRBV15 and TRBJ1-3, the full variable domain reads DAMVIQNPRYQVTQFGKPVTLSCSQTLNHNVMYWYQQKSSQAPKLLFHYYDKDFNNEADTPDNFQSRRPNTSFCFLDIRSPGLGDTAMYLCATSRDRGEEGNTIYFGEGSWLTVV.